This TCR beta chain stems from a study of glioma-infiltrating T cells. Study results and caveats: Above-expected tissue-blood divergence occurred in all gliomas, most in low-grade ones. Very few CDR3 sequences were shared between tissue and blood.

TCR alpha and beta CDR3 regions were amplified from RNA using iRepertoire nested multiplex PCR. For one-step reverse transcription and amplification, roughly 85-450 ng of tissue mRNA or PBMC total RNA was used. Each CDR3 protein is one row after TCRdb ran MiXCR on the multiplex PCR reads. Among some 10,000 distinct CDR3 sequences listed, 50% to 65% were seen once. This CDR3 has 16 amino acids. Germline CDR1 SGHAT, CDR2 FQDESV (reference sequence). In this sample, this clonotype turned up many times. Its target is not known. A much larger clone differs by one base, so this may be a read error. The receptor's source is a human donor with low-grade glioma or glioblastoma, undergoing nonglioma brain surgery, or in good health (not recorded which). This rearrangement joins TRBV11-1 to TRBJ2-1; D gene unclear. The specimen sequenced was glioma tissue, nonneoplastic brain tissue, or PBMCs (not recorded which). The CDR3 nucleotides are TGTGCCAGCAGCTTAGGTGCCGCGAGCTCCTACGATGAGCAGTTCTTC. It specifies CASSLGAASSYDEQFF.